This is a list of T cell receptor beta chains from one sample in a study of T cell responses to AZD1222 COVID-19 vaccine. Measured with immunoSEQ multiplex PCR; TCRdb has only the in-frame clones, and not every one. The sample has around 140,000 clones, around nine tenths seen once. Sequences were derived from peripheral blood, sampled on day 0 of AZD1222 vaccination. These receptors were taken from an adult in good health. CDR3s include the opening cysteine and the closing phenylalanine or tryptophan. The order of the fields is clone size, D gene, V gene, J gene, CDR3 DNA, CDR3 protein. The D gene is left open where the match is weak. Clone size is shown for a subset of rows, as once, few, many or a class of expanded clone.

>-|-|TRBV2|TRBJ1-3
TGTGCCAGTCAGCCATCTGGAAACACCATATATTTT
CASQPSGNTIYF
>-|-|TRBV30|TRBJ1-4
TGTGCCTGGAGTGGGCGTCCCGGAGAAAAACTGTTTTTT
CAWSGRPGEKLFF
>-|-|TRBV28|TRBJ1-1
TGTGCCAGCAGTTCACCGGGGGGCAAGAACACTGAAGCTTTCTTT
CASSSPGGKNTEAFF
>-|-|TRBV7-9|TRBJ1-2
TGTGCCAGCAGCCTAGACACGGGTGGCTACACCTTC
CASSLDTGGYTF
>once|TRBD1|TRBV6-5|TRBJ1-2
TGTGCCAGCAGAAGGCGACAGGGAGGGCACTATGGCTACACCTTC
CASRRRQGGHYGYTF
>once|-|TRBV5-1|TRBJ1-1
TGCGCCAGCAGCTTTGGGAACCCCACTGAAGCTTTCTTT
CASSFGNPTEAFF
>-|TRBD1|TRBV5-5|TRBJ1-5
TGTGCCAGCAGCTTGGGAGGGACAGGGGGACAGCCCCAGCATTTT
CASSLGGTGGQPQHF
>-|-|TRBV7-9|TRBJ1-2
TGTGCCAGCAGCTCTGCATGGGTTAACTATGGCTACACCTTC
CASSSAWVNYGYTF
>-|TRBD1|TRBV5-1|TRBJ2-1
TGCGCCAGCAGCTTTCAGCCGGGACAGGGGAATGAGCAGTTCTTC
CASSFQPGQGNEQFF
>-|-|TRBV21-1|TRBJ1-4
TGTGCCAGCAGCAGGCTCCGGGGACATGAAAAACTGTTTTTT
CASSRLRGHEKLFF
>-|-|TRBV21-1|TRBJ1-4
TGTGCCAGCAGCAAAGTCGGGGGCAGGGCGGGGGAAAAACTGTTTTTT
CASSKVGGRAGEKLFF
>-|-|TRBV7-3|TRBJ1-2
TGTGCCAGCAGCCCTAGAGTCACAGGACATCCCATCTATGGCTACACCTTC
CASSPRVTGHPIYGYTF